Each of the 17 T cell receptor beta chains below was sequenced from the same sample in a study of blood T cell repertoires in COVID-19. Produced via immunoSEQ multiplex PCR; TCRdb's table is partial and in-frame only. In the table there are approximately 150,000 clones, around nine tenths of which are singletons. What was sequenced was peripheral blood. These receptors came from a woman aged 50 to 60 with acute or convalescent COVID-19.

The chain combines TRBV28 with TRBJ1-4, with 10 nucleotides matching TRBD1. V lost 2 bases to trimming and J lost 4 bases; unmatched junction nucleotides: 4. In germline, CDR1 is MDHEN, CDR2 SYDVKM. This CDR3 comprises 16 residues. The CDR3 here is CASSLDRGPINEKLFF. DNA for the CDR3: TGTGCCAGCAGTTTAGACAGGGGGCCTATTAATGAAAAACTGTTTTTT.

The chain employs TRBV3-1 (or the pseudogene TRBV3-2) and TRBJ2-1; no reliable D call. This CDR3 spans 15 amino acids. Germline lookup yields CDR1 LGHDT and CDR2 YNNKEL (reference sequence). V was trimmed by 4 bases and J by 1 base, leaving 11 bases between them. The CDR3 region is CASSLSVISYNEQFF. The CDR3 DNA reads as TGTGCCAGCAGCCTAAGCGTTATTTCCTACAATGAGCAGTTCTTC.

The chain combines TRBV28 with TRBJ1-1, with 8 bases fitting TRBD1. The germline V gene encodes CDR1 MDHEN and CDR2 SYDVKM. Trimming at V came to 1 base and at J to 0 bases, leaving 10 bases not matched to a gene. This CDR3 has 18 residues. CDR3 protein: CASSLYVQGAFVNTEAFF. In nucleotides, the CDR3 is TGTGCCAGCAGTTTATACGTGCAGGGGGCCTTCGTGAACACTGAAGCTTTCTTT.

CDR3: CASSSDLYYLAGEQFF. Here the CDR3 DNA reads TGCGCCAGCAGCTCCGATTTATATTATCTAGCGGGGGAGCAGTTCTTC. The chain recombines TRBV5-1 with TRBJ2-1; the match to TRBD2 covers 9 bases. CDR1 SGHRS and CDR2 YFSETQ come from the germline V gene. The CDR3 is 16 amino acids. V shed 3 bases, J shed 10 bases, and the junction held 14 bases outside the gene matches.

The chain uses TRBV14 and TRBJ2-1; TRBD2 might be the D (5 bases). Looked up from germline, CDR1 is SGHDN and CDR2 is FVKESK. The V end was cut by 6 bases, the J end by 0 bases, with 9 bases between. CDR3 length equals 14 residues. This CDR3 reads CASRLGSSYNEQFF. DNA of the CDR3: TGTGCCAGCAGGTTGGGGAGCTCCTACAATGAGCAGTTCTTC.

The V gene is TRBV28, the J gene TRBJ1-2; TRBD1 agrees at 8 bases. The CDR3 contains 15 residues. CDR1 and CDR2 from the germline V gene are MDHEN and SYDVKM. V shed 3 bases, J shed 8 bases, and the junction held 11 bases outside the gene matches. The CDR3, as DNA: TGTGCCAGCAGTTTTGGCGGGACAGGTATTTGGGGCTACACCTTC. Encoded protein: CASSFGGTGIWGYTF.

The CDR3 bases are TGTGCCAGCAGCAATCAAGAGACCCAGTACTTC. Residues: CASSNQETQYF. The chain combines TRBV12-3 or TRBV12-4 with TRBJ2-5; D ambiguous. V lost 6 bases and J lost 2, with 4 bases in between. CDR3 length: 11 amino acids.

The CDR3, as DNA: TGTGCCAGCAGCCAGTTTTCGACAGGGGGGGAGACCCAGTACTTC. This gives the protein CASSQFSTGGETQYF. This chain joins TRBV11-2 and TRBJ2-5, with 9 bases fitting TRBD1. This CDR3 region has 15 residues. The junction had 9 bases not matched to a gene; V was cut back by 5 bases and J by 5 bases. CDR1 is SGHAT and CDR2 is FQNNGV in the germline V gene.

V is TRBV2 and J is TRBJ2-1, with 7 bases that match TRBD1. The CDR3 contains 15 residues. V gave up 7 bases and J gave up 0 bases; unmatched junction bases: 6. Germline V gives CDR1 SNHLY, CDR2 FYNNEI. CDR3 region: CASNLDRFSYNEQFF. The CDR3 nucleotides are TGTGCCAGCAACCTGGACAGGTTCTCCTACAATGAGCAGTTCTTC.

The chain couples TRBV4-1 to TRBJ1-5; D gene ambiguous. The CDR3 is 13 residues long. The ends were cut back, 0 bases at V and 8 bases at J, with 8 bases in the middle. Per the germline V gene, CDR1 is MGHRA and CDR2 is YSYEKL. CDR3 amino acids: CASSQDLSEPQHF. The CDR3 coding sequence is TGCGCCAGCAGCCAAGATCTGTCGGAGCCCCAGCATTTT.

This chain connects TRBV4-1 to TRBJ2-3; tentative D call: TRBD2 (6 bases). CDR3 size: 13 residues. The germline V gene has CDR1 MGHRA and CDR2 YSYEKL. Trimming stripped 4 bases from V and 4 bases from J, with 9 bases between. The chain's CDR3 is CASSLREADTQYF. DNA of the CDR3: TGCGCCAGCAGCCTGAGGGAGGCAGATACGCAGTATTTT.

This chain links TRBV3-1 (or the pseudogene TRBV3-2) with TRBJ1-6; D perhaps matches TRBD1 (6 bases). CDR1 and CDR2 from the germline V gene are LGHDT and YNNKEL (reference sequence). The CDR3 covers 16 residues. Trimming pared 2 bases from V and 8 bases from J, leaving 16 bases between. DNA for the CDR3: TGTGCCAGCAGCCAACGAACAGGGATTGGAGATTCACCCCTCCACTTT. Translating it yields CASSQRTGIGDSPLHF.

J is TRBJ2-7 and V is TRBV9; D unresolved. This CDR3 region has 14 residues. V lost 1 base and J lost 1, with 9 bases in between. Germline CDR1 reads SGDLS; CDR2 reads YYNGEE. The chain's CDR3 is CASSVSGGSYEQYF. CDR3 bases: TGTGCCAGCAGCGTATCCGGCGGATCCTACGAGCAGTACTTC.

J is TRBJ1-4 and V is TRBV10-3; D is possibly TRBD1 (5 bases). This CDR3 region has 17 residues. The V gene lost 3 bases and the J gene lost 2 bases, with 16 bases spanning the gap. The germline V gene encodes CDR1 ENHRY and CDR2 SYGVKD. This chain's CDR3 is CAISDGLQGRTNEKLFF. The CDR3 region has the DNA TGTGCCATCAGTGATGGTTTGCAGGGTCGGACTAATGAAAAACTGTTTTTT.

The chain employs TRBV12-3 or TRBV12-4 and TRBJ2-7; 8 bases agree with TRBD1. J was trimmed by 7 bases and V by 5 bases; bases with no gene match: 7. The CDR3 length is 13 residues. The CDR3 loop is CASSLWTGREQYF. CDR3 DNA sequence: TGTGCCAGCAGTCTCTGGACAGGGCGGGAGCAGTACTTC.

The rearrangement links TRBV2 to TRBJ1-6; 10 positions match TRBD1. The CDR3 totals 15 residues. J gave up 11 bases and V 3 bases, and 7 bases lay outside the gene matches. In germline, CDR1 is SNHLY, CDR2 FYNNEI. This chain's CDR3 is CASSERGQGNPPLHF. CDR3 sequence (DNA): TGTGCCAGCAGTGAGAGGGGACAGGGGAATCCACCCCTCCACTTT.

The chain couples TRBV6-5 to TRBJ1-2; D uncertain. Germline CDR1 is MNHEY and CDR2 is SVGAGI. This CDR3 has 15 amino acids. Trimming took off 0 bases at V and 1 base at J, with 9 bases between the two ends. Here the CDR3 reads CASSYSIGGNYGYTF. CDR3 DNA: TGTGCCAGCAGTTACTCGATCGGTGGTAACTATGGCTACACCTTC.